What follows are 11 T cell receptor beta chains derived from one specimen sequenced in a study of blood T cell repertoires in COVID-19. Data came from immunoSEQ multiplex PCR; TCRdb stores just in-frame clones and leaves some out. Of fewer than 250,000 clones listed, around nine tenths were seen once; the top ten hold less than 3%. The sample taken for sequencing was peripheral blood. These receptors were collected from a woman aged 55 to 70 with acute or convalescent COVID-19.

The chain links TRBV10-2 to TRBJ1-4; the match to TRBD1 covers 7 bases. The CDR3 is made up of 14 amino acids. Germline-derived CDR1 and CDR2 are WSHSY and SAAADI. V trimming: 11 bases; J trimming: 2 bases; junction bases outside the gene matches: 8. The CDR3 here is CASRGPQTNEKLFF. CDR3 coding DNA: TGCGCCTCGAGGGGGCCCCAGACTAATGAAAAACTGTTTTTT.

This sequence joins TRBV19 and TRBJ2-2, with 7 bases fitting TRBD2. The CDR3 is 16 amino acids. The germline V gene has CDR1 LNHDA and CDR2 SQIVND (reference sequence). Germline trimming cut 0 bases from V and 3 bases from J; bases unmatched to any gene: 4. The chain's CDR3 is CASSIEGGTYTGELFF. CDR3 nucleotides: TGTGCCAGTAGTATAGAGGGGGGGACTTACACCGGGGAGCTGTTTTTT.

This chain connects TRBV19 to TRBJ1-5, with 7 bases matching TRBD1. There are 13 residues in the CDR3. V dropped 6 bases and J dropped 4; count of bases not matched to a gene: 3. Germline V lookup: CDR1 LNHDA, CDR2 SQIVND (reference sequence). The DNA of the CDR3 is TGTGCCAGTAGAGGGACAGTTAATCAGCCCCAGCATTTT. Encoded protein: CASRGTVNQPQHF.

The rearrangement uses TRBV2 and TRBJ2-3; either TRBD1 or TRBD2 may fit D (5 bases each). Germline V gene data show CDR1 as SNHLY and CDR2 as FYNNEI. The CDR3 consists of 18 residues. Trimming shortened V by 4 bases and J by 1 base, and 21 bases separated the two germline ends. The CDR3 coding sequence is TGTGCCAGCAGTGTAGCGAGACAGTCTGGGTACCGCACAGATACGCAGTATTTT. It encodes CASSVARQSGYRTDTQYF.

The chain carries TRBV5-6 and TRBJ1-2, with D perhaps matching TRBD1 (5 bases). The germline V and J ends were trimmed by 0 bases and 10 bases, with 13 bases remaining between them. From germline, CDR1 is SGHDT and CDR2 YYEEEE. CDR3 length: 13 amino acids. The CDR3 nucleotides are TGTGCCAGCAGCTTGGCCAGGGACTTGGCCTACACCTTC. It is translated as CASSLARDLAYTF.

This chain uses TRBV5-1 with TRBJ2-1; the D gene is possibly TRBD2 (5 bases). The CDR3 is made up of 15 amino acids. Trimming took 0 bases from V and 2 from J, leaving 9 bases between them. In germline, CDR1 is SGHRS, CDR2 YFSETQ. CDR3 sequence (DNA): TGCGCCAGCAGCTTGGCGGGAACAGCCTACAATGAGCAGTTCTTC. It specifies CASSLAGTAYNEQFF.

The chain employs TRBV4-1 and TRBJ1-3, with 8 bases fitting TRBD1. The junction had 10 bases not matched to a gene; V was cut back by 4 bases and J by 2 bases. The CDR3 consists of 17 residues. Germline V gives CDR1 MGHRA, CDR2 YSYEKL. The CDR3 reads CASSRAGGVSPGNTIYF. The CDR3, as DNA: TGCGCCAGCAGCCGGGCAGGGGGCGTTTCCCCTGGAAACACCATATATTTT.

The rearrangement joins TRBV27 to TRBJ1-4; 8 positions agree with TRBD1. V was pared by 6 bases and J by 3 bases, with 9 bases of the junction left unmatched. The germline V gene has CDR1 MNHEY and CDR2 SMNVEV (reference sequence). This CDR3 has 16 residues. The CDR3 region has the DNA TGTGCCAGCAGCCCCCTGACAGGGGAAGCTAATGAAAAACTGTTTTTT. Amino acids: CASSPLTGEANEKLFF.

The V gene is TRBV19, the J gene TRBJ1-2; tentatively, D is TRBD1 (5 bases). Germline V gene sequence: CDR1 LNHDA, CDR2 SQIVND (reference sequence). This CDR3 region has 14 residues. V lost 3 bases and J 3 bases, leaving 11 bases between the germline ends. This CDR3 is CASSIFSRDYGYTF. The CDR3, as DNA: TGTGCCAGTAGTATCTTCTCCAGGGACTATGGCTACACCTTC.

This clone came up once. The chain links TRBV5-4 to TRBJ2-5; 12 bases line up with TRBD2. The CDR3 contains 14 residues. Per germline, CDR1 SGHNT and CDR2 YYREEE (reference sequence). The V gene end was trimmed by 3 bases and the J gene end by 5 bases; junction bases not matched to a gene: 2. The CDR3: CASSSGLAGETQYF. CDR3 nucleotides: TGTGCCAGCAGCTCCGGACTAGCGGGGGAGACCCAGTACTTC.

Written as DNA, the CDR3 is TGCGCCAGCAGCCCCCTGGAGGCCGCGTTTCTTACTAATGAAAAACTGTTTTTT. Amino acid sequence: CASSPLEAAFLTNEKLFF. The chain combines TRBV5-1 with TRBJ1-4; D is uncertain. V lost 4 bases to trimming and J lost 2 bases, with 21 bases between them. This CDR3 is built from 18 residues. Germline CDR1 SGHRS, CDR2 YFSETQ.